These T cell receptor beta chains were read from a single sample in a study of blood T cell repertoires in COVID-19. TCRdb's copy holds only in-frame clones and misses some; the assay was immunoSEQ multiplex PCR. The sample records approximately 130,000 clones, roughly 82% being singletons. Sequencing used peripheral blood. The source of these receptors is a human donor in a cohort sampled during active COVID-19. The CDR3 runs from the conserved cysteine through the conserved F or W. A D gene is named only where the DNA matches it firmly. Not every row has a clone size; where given, it reads once, few, many or a size class.

abundance,j_gene,d_gene,len,v_gene,CDR3nt,CDR3aa
-,TRBJ2-3,TRBD2,16,TRBV6-6,TGTGCCAGCAGCCGTTATCTAGCGGGGGGGCAAGATACGCAGTATTTT,CASSRYLAGGQDTQYF
-,TRBJ1-3,TRBD1,16,TRBV29-1,TGCAGCGTCGCCCCGGGACAGGGAAGGTCTGGAAACACCATATATTTT,CSVAPGQGRSGNTIYF
-,TRBJ2-7,TRBD1,15,TRBV27,TGTGCCAGCAGTGCTAACGTAGGACAGGGTGAAGAGCAGTACTTC,CASSANVGQGEEQYF
-,TRBJ1-1,-,16,TRBV2,TGTGCCAGCAGTGAACGGGGTCAGGCGGAGGGCTCTGAAGCTTTCTTT,CASSERGQAEGSEAFF
-,TRBJ1-2,TRBD1,15,TRBV24-1,TGTGCCACCAGTTCCCGGGACAGGGCTAACTATGGCTACACCTTC,CATSSRDRANYGYTF
-,TRBJ2-1,TRBD2,16,TRBV5-4,TGTGCCAGCAGCTTGGGTGGGACTAGCGGGGATAATGAGCAGTTCTTC,CASSLGGTSGDNEQFF
-,TRBJ1-2,-,15,TRBV9,TGTGCCAGCAGCGTAGGCCAGGCTTCAAGCTATGGCTACACCTTC,CASSVGQASSYGYTF
-,TRBJ2-7,TRBD2,16,TRBV11-3,TGTGCCAGCAGCTTCATCCGGGGGGGTCAGGACTACGAGCAGTACTTC,CASSFIRGGQDYEQYF
once,TRBJ1-2,TRBD1,12,TRBV29-1,TGCAGCGCATTTACAGGGGACTATGGCTACACCTTC,CSAFTGDYGYTF
-,TRBJ2-7,-,15,TRBV5-1,TGCGCCAGCAGCTTGGCGTCGGCAGGATCCTACGAGCAGTACTTC,CASSLASAGSYEQYF
few,TRBJ2-2,-,14,TRBV5-1,TGCGCCAGCAGCTTGGAGACAGATGTCGGGGAGCTGTTTTTT,CASSLETDVGELFF